The 2 T cell receptor beta chains in this list originate from one sample, sequenced in a study of tumor-infiltrating lymphocytes in primary liver carcinoma. Blood RNA was derived from unsorted whole blood, and germline DNA was extracted too. The authors made TCR beta cDNA from around 500 ng total RNA with a constant-region primer. Employing slightly modified ARM-PCR, three nested multiplex PCR rounds were run, and these gave rise to the TCR beta libraries. Primers for the first two PCR rounds were TRBV1-TRBV30 forward primers and a C-beta reverse primer (approximately 10 cycles per round). Via MiXCR, TCRdb re-called the multiplex PCR reads, giving one row per CDR3 protein. The sample carries about 200,000 distinct CDR3 sequences, 65% recorded once. Sequencing was carried out using peripheral blood. The receptors were gathered from a woman aged 55-75 years with primary liver carcinoma and hepatitis B virus infection.

About this clonotype: It may be a read error: a sequence one base away is much more abundant. The rearrangement uses TRBV4-1 and TRBJ1-6; the D gene is possibly TRBD1 (5 bases). In germline, CDR1 is MGHRA, CDR2 YSYEKL. This CDR3 has 16 amino acids. The CDR3 region has the DNA TGCGCCAACAGCCAAATCCCAGGACACCAAAATTCACCCCTCCACTTT. Translation gives CANSQIPGHQNSPLHF.

J is TRBJ1-5 and V is TRBV30; TRBD1 aligns across 7 bases. Germline assignment: CDR1 GTSNPN and CDR2 SVGIG (reference sequence). Germline trimming cut 1 base from V and 4 bases from J; bases unmatched to any gene: 4. The CDR3 contains 14 residues. CDR3 coding DNA: TGTGCCTGGAGTGCCGGGACAGTTAATCAGCCCCAGCATTTT. Translation gives CAWSAGTVNQPQHF.